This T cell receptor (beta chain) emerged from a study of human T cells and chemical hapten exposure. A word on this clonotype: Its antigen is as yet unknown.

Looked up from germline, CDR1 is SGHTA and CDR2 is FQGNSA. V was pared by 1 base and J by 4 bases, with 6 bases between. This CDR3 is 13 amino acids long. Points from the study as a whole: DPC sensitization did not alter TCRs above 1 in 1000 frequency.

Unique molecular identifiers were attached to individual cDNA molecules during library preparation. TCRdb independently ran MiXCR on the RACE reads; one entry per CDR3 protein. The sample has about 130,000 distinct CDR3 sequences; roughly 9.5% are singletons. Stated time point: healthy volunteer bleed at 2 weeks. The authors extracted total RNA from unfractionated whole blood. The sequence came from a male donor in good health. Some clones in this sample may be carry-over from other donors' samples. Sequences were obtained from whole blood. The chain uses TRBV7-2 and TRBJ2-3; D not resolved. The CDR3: CASSLVRPDTQYF. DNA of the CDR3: TGTGCCAGCAGCTTAGTCCGGCCAGATACGCAGTATTTT.